The clone carrying this TCR beta chain occurred many times. Antigen: not known. A junction end diverges from the germline sequence, so it may reflect a read error. The sample originates from a study of CD8+CD57+ T cells in acquired aplastic anemia. Study-wide points: Controls and patients did not differ significantly in CD8+ Simpson's diversity. Over 25 CD8+ CDR3 sequences occurred in both the patients and the controls.

Genomic DNA templated the TCR beta VDJ and CDR3 profiling. Each CDR3 protein gets one entry after TCRdb re-called the reads with MiXCR. The sample includes around 150,000 distinct CDR3 sequences, 47% of them seen just once. Only patients with CD8+CD57+ cell expansion on flow cytometry were chosen for sequencing. This CDR3 is 14 amino acids long. Per germline, CDR1 SGHVS and CDR2 FNYEAQ. The V call is TRBV7-6, the J call TRBJ2-7; D unresolved. The TCR comes from a human donor with aplastic anemia. Material for sequencing was sorted CD4+, CD8+, or CD8+CD57+ T cells (not recorded which) from PBMCs. The CDR3, as DNA: TGTACCAGCAGCTTAGAGGCCAGGACCTACGAGCAGTACTTC. Translating gives CTSSLEARTYEQYF. Based on the CDR3 plus reference TRBV7-6 and TRBJ2-7, the full variable domain is GAGVSQSPRYKVTKRGQDVALRCDPISGHVSLYWYRQALGQGPEFLTYFNYEAQQDKSGLPNDRFSAERPEGSISTLTIQRTEQRDSAMYRCTSSLEARTYEQYFGPGTRLTVT.